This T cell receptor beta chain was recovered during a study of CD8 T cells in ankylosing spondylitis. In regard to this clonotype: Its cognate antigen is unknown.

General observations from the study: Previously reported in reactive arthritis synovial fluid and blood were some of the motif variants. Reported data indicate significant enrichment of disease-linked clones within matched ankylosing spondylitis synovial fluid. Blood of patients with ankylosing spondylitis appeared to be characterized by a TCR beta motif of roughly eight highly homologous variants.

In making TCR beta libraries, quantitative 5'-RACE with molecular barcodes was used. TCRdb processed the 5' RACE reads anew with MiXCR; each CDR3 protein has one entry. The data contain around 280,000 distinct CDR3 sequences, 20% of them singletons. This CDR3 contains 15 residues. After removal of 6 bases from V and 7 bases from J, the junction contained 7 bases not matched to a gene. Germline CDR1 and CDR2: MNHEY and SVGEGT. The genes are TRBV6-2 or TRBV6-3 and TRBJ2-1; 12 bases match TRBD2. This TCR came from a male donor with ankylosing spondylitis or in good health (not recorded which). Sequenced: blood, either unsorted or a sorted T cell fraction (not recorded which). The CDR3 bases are TGTGCCAGCAGGATTTCTAGCGGGGGGGCGAATGAGCAGTTCTTC. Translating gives CASRISSGGANEQFF.